The 9 T cell receptor beta chains presented below share a single source sample, sequenced in a study of spatial heterogeneity in lung cancer. The study's findings and limits: Counts that tracked tumor mutation counts were those of expanded intratumoral alpha and beta TCRs.

TCRdb redid the calling of the 5' RACE reads with MiXCR, one entry per CDR3 protein. This sample carries 7,500 to 10,000 distinct CDR3 sequences, approximately 7.9% of them seen once, and the ten largest clones take about 13%. Time point described: sample taken at primary tumor resection. Their cognate antigens are unknown. Here the sequenced sample was lung tumor tissue, taken at surgery. The receptors here all came from a female donor with early-stage non-small cell lung cancer.

Many counts were recorded for this clonotype. V and J are TRBV6-6 and TRBJ1-5, with D perhaps matching TRBD1 (5 bases). Per the germline V gene, CDR1 is MNHNY and CDR2 is SVGAGI (reference sequence). V lost 6 bases to trimming and J lost 3 bases, with 9 bases between them. The CDR3 is 13 residues long. CDR3 sequence: CASSQGYNQPQHF. The CDR3 DNA reads TGTGCCAGCAGCCAGGGATACAATCAGCCCCAGCATTTT.

There are many counts of this clonotype. The chain recombines TRBV6-2 or TRBV6-3 with TRBJ2-3; tentatively, D is TRBD2 (6 bases). Trimming cost V 0 bases and J 0 bases, with 16 bases left between them. The germline CDR1 and CDR2 sequences are MNHEY and SVGEGT. The CDR3 totals 18 residues. The DNA for the CDR3 is TGTGCCAGCAGTTACTCTTCGAGGGAGGCCAAGAGCACAGATACGCAGTATTTT. This gives the protein CASSYSSREAKSTDTQYF.

The genes are TRBV21-1 and TRBJ1-4; TRBD1, the D gene given by the table, was not confirmed from the DNA. TRBV21-1 is flagged as a pseudogene. The CDR3 covers 11 residues. The CDR3 DNA reads as TGTGCCACCTCGGGGGGTGAGGAACTGTTTTTT. Its translation: CATSGGEELFF.

This clonotype is medium-sized within its sample. The chain combines TRBV5-1 with TRBJ1-2, with TRBD1 matching over 9 bases. The V and J ends lost 5 bases and 7 bases, in that order; junction bases with no gene match: 6. The germline CDR1 and CDR2 sequences are SGHRS and YFSETQ. CDR3 length equals 13 residues. The CDR3 nucleotides read TGCGCCAGCAGTTTACAGGGGGCCGGTGGCTACACCTTC. Translation gives CASSLQGAGGYTF.

V gene TRBV6-5 combines with J gene TRBJ2-5; unclear D gene. Trimming took off 2 bases at V and 6 bases at J, with 10 bases between the two ends. The CDR3 is 13 residues long. CDR1 and CDR2 from the germline V gene are MNHEY and SVGAGI. CDR3 sequence (DNA): TGTGCCAGCAGTTACGCCAGCGTAAAGACCCAGTACTTC. Its protein product is CASSYASVKTQYF.

In this sample, this clonotype is medium-sized. The V call is TRBV7-6, the J call TRBJ2-1; 11 positions agree with TRBD2. V gave up 1 base and J gave up 7 bases; unmatched junction bases: 3. The CDR3 length is 15 residues. Germline CDR1 reads SGHVS; CDR2 reads FNYEAQ. Here the CDR3 reads CASSLVTSGGNEQFF. The CDR3 coding sequence is TGTGCCAGCAGCTTAGTAACTAGCGGGGGAAATGAGCAGTTCTTC.

Many counts were recorded for this clonotype. The chain uses TRBV10-3 and TRBJ2-2; TRBD1 might be the D (6 bases). The V gene's germline CDR1 is ENHRY and CDR2 SYGVKD. The CDR3 contains 16 residues. V lost 4 bases, J lost 0 bases, and 12 bases lay in between. CDR3 sequence reads: CAISVGQGSNTGELFF. CDR3 DNA: TGTGCCATCAGTGTCGGGCAGGGGTCGAACACCGGGGAGCTGTTTTTT.

In its sample, this clonotype was seen many times. The chain is built from TRBV12-3 or TRBV12-4 and TRBJ1-6, with unresolved D. Trimming stripped 0 bases from V and 10 bases from J, with 13 bases between. The CDR3 runs 15 residues. The CDR3 DNA reads TGTGCCAGCAGTTTAGCCTACACGGCAGGATCACCCCTCCACTTT. Translation gives CASSLAYTAGSPLHF.

The rearrangement links TRBV10-2 to TRBJ1-2, with 8 bases lining up with TRBD1. J lost 5 bases, V lost 7 bases, and 12 bases had no gene match. The CDR3 runs 15 residues. CDR1 and CDR2 from the germline V gene are WSHSY and SAAADI. The CDR3 DNA reads as TGCGCCAGCACCCTCGACAGGGGATATCGGTATGGCTACACCTTC. This sequence encodes CASTLDRGYRYGYTF.